This is a list of T cell receptor beta chains from one sample in a study of cytomegalovirus exposure and HLA in healthy donors. The repertoire was sequenced with immunoSEQ multiplex PCR; TCRdb's copy has only in-frame clones and lacks some. Among 150,000 to 160,000 clones listed, approximately 81% were seen once. Sequenced input: PBMCs. The receptors come from a woman aged 18-29 years in good health and CMV-seronegative. The CDR3 runs from the conserved cysteine through the conserved F or W. The D gene is left open where the match is weak. For some rows the clone size is stated as once, few or many, or as a class when expanded; others skip it.

CDR3 DNA	CDR3 protein	V gene	D gene	clone size	J gene
TGCGCCAGCAGCCAAGAAGGGACTACCAAAGAGACCCAGTACTTC	CASSQEGTTKETQYF	TRBV4-1	TRBD2	NA	TRBJ2-5
TGTGCCAGCAGCTTCTCAGATACGCAGTATTTT	CASSFSDTQYF	TRBV11-2	NA	NA	TRBJ2-3
TGTGCCAGCAGCTTAATTTTTCGCCCTTTGGACAGGGGATCCTACGAGCAGTACTTC	CASSLIFRPLDRGSYEQYF	TRBV5-6	TRBD1	NA	TRBJ2-7
TGTGCCAGCAGCCAAGACCCGGGACTCTATCCCTACGAGCAGTACTTC	CASSQDPGLYPYEQYF	TRBV28	NA	NA	TRBJ2-7
TGCGCCAGCAGCCTGTCAGGACAGGGATCGGCCGAGCAGTACTTC	CASSLSGQGSAEQYF	TRBV5-1	TRBD1	NA	TRBJ2-7
TGTGCCAGCAGGGCTGTTGTAGCAGCGGAGCACAATGAGCAGTTCTTC	CASRAVVAAEHNEQFF	TRBV6-6	NA	NA	TRBJ2-1
TGCGCCAGCAGCTTTGGGACAGGGTTCTACGAGCAGTACTTC	CASSFGTGFYEQYF	TRBV5-1	TRBD1	NA	TRBJ2-7
TGTGCCAGCAGTTACGACGACAGGGCCTATGGCTACACCTTC	CASSYDDRAYGYTF	TRBV6-6	TRBD1	few	TRBJ1-2
TGTGCCAGCATTCCTCGGGGGGCGTCACAAGAGACCCAGTACTTC	CASIPRGASQETQYF	TRBV6-5	NA	NA	TRBJ2-5
TGTGCCAGCAGTTACGGGGGACAGAGGGAAAAACTGTTTTTT	CASSYGGQREKLFF	TRBV6-5	TRBD1	once	TRBJ1-4
TGTGCCAGCAGCTTAGACGACTACAGGGGCTACGAGCAGTACTTC	CASSLDDYRGYEQYF	TRBV7-2	TRBD1	NA	TRBJ2-7
TGTGCCACTTGGGACAGGGAGGTTGGCTACACCTTC	CATWDREVGYTF	TRBV19	TRBD1	NA	TRBJ1-2
TGTGCCAGCAGCCCAGGTACGGCAGACCAAGAGACCCAGTACTTC	CASSPGTADQETQYF	TRBV7-9	NA	NA	TRBJ2-5
TGTGCCAGCAGCGTAATCGGGGACACTGAAGCTTTCTTT	CASSVIGDTEAFF	TRBV9	NA	NA	TRBJ1-1
TGTGCCAGCACCCCAGGGGTGGCTAGCGGCAGCTCCTACAATGAGCAGTTCTTC	CASTPGVASGSSYNEQFF	TRBV7-2	NA	NA	TRBJ2-1
TGTGCCAGCAGCATAACAGGGTCCGTCTCCTACGAGCAGTACTTC	CASSITGSVSYEQYF	TRBV5-5	NA	NA	TRBJ2-7
TGTGCCAGCAGCGTAGAGCCGAGCGGGGCGTACTCTGGGGCCAACGTCCTGACTTTC	CASSVEPSGAYSGANVLTF	TRBV9	TRBD2	NA	TRBJ2-6
TGTGCCAGCAGTTCCCCCAGAACCCGGGACGGGGGACCCTACGAGCAGTACTTC	CASSSPRTRDGGPYEQYF	TRBV28	NA	NA	TRBJ2-7
TGTGCCAGCAGTGAACCACGGACTAATCAGCCCCAGCATTTT	CASSEPRTNQPQHF	TRBV6-1	NA	NA	TRBJ1-5
TGTGCCAGCAGCCCTATGGGGGCCTCCTACAATGAGCAGTTCTTC	CASSPMGASYNEQFF	TRBV7-2	NA	NA	TRBJ2-1